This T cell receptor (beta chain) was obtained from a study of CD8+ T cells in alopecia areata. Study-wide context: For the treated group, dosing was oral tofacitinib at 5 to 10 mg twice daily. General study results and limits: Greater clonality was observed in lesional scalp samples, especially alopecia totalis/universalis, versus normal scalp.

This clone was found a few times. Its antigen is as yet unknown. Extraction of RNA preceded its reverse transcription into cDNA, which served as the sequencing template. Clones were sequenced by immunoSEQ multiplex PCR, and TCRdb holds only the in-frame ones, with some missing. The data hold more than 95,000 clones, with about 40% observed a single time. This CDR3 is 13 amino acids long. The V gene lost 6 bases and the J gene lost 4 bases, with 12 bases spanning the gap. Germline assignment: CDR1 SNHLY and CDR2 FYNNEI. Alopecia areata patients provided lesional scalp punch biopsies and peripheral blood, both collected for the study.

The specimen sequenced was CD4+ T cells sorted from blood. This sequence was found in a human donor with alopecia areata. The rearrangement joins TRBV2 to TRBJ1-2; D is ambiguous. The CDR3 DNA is TGTGCCAGCAGGGGAGAGGGCGCCTATGGCTACACCTTC. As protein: CASRGEGAYGYTF.